This T cell receptor (beta chain) came from a study of blood T cell repertoires in COVID-19. How the authors handled the data: Estimation of nucleated cell counts was performed using reference gene primer amplification. TCRdb's copy holds only in-frame clones and misses some; the assay was immunoSEQ multiplex PCR. The V and J calls and the clone size are those of that table, but D and trimming were determined from the DNA. Of 200,000 to 250,000 clones listed, more than 75% are singletons. CDR1 SGDLS and CDR2 YYNGEE come from the germline V gene. The CDR3 spans 13 residues. Trimming left V 4 bases short and J 2 bases short, with 9 bases between. In terms of age and location, participants ranged from roughly 18 to 95 years and lived in about 25 US areas.

This clonotype was obtained from a man aged 30-40 years in a cohort exposed to, infected with or recovered from COVID-19 (not recorded which). The chain uses TRBV9 and TRBJ1-2, with D perhaps matching TRBD1 (6 bases). Source material: PBMCs or T cells enriched from blood (not recorded which). DNA for the CDR3: TGTGCCAGCAGCCCAACAGGGAACTATGGCTACACCTTC. It is translated as CASSPTGNYGYTF.